This TCR beta chain comes out of a study of blood T cell repertoires in COVID-19. About the research overall: Whether acute or convalescent, the COVID-19 samples came from the United States, Italy and Spain. PBMCs, B-cell-depleted T cells, or T cells were the source of the cDNA or gDNA that made up the material.

TCRdb's table, derived via immunoSEQ multiplex PCR, lists solely in-frame clones and lacks some. Among approximately 140,000 clones listed, roughly 90% were seen once. The germline V gene encodes CDR1 MDHEN and CDR2 SYDVKM. The CDR3 loop spans 13 amino acids. With V trimmed by 8 bases and J by 8 bases, 7 bases remained unmatched. The clonotype comes from a middle-aged woman who had been exposed to COVID-19. The sequenced sample was PBMCs or T cells enriched from blood (not recorded which). This chain uses TRBV28 with TRBJ2-1, with 9 bases identical to TRBD1. DNA of the CDR3: TGTGCCAGCGCCGGGACAGGGATCCATGAGCAGTTCTTC. Translated, it gives CASAGTGIHEQFF.